The rows below give T cell receptor beta chains drawn from one sample of a study of beta chain features in type 1 diabetes. Generated by immunoSEQ multiplex PCR, the TCRdb table keeps only in-frame clones and is missing some. Counted here are about 150,000 clones, roughly 9.1% occurring once; the ten biggest clones make up about 2.1%. Sequencing was carried out using central memory CD4+ T cells from blood. Every receptor here comes from a woman between 18 and 29 years old in good health. Both conserved end residues are part of each CDR3. The D gene is left open where the match is weak. The size entry is marked missing in some rows and otherwise reads once, few, many or a size class.

TRBJ1-1,TRBV14,NA,few,CASSQVGRRLEAFF,TGTGCCAGCAGCCAAGTTGGCAGAAGACTTGAAGCTTTCTTT
TRBJ2-7,TRBV7-2,NA,few,CASSPDRRYEQYF,TGTGCCAGCAGTCCGGACAGACGATACGAGCAGTACTTC
TRBJ2-1,TRBV5-1,NA,few,CASSTRGESYNEQFF,TGCGCCAGCAGCACTCGTGGGGAGTCCTACAATGAGCAGTTCTTC
TRBJ1-6,TRBV7-2,NA,few,CASLGVSPLHF,TGTGCCAGCTTAGGGGTTTCACCCCTCCACTTT
TRBJ2-7,TRBV18,NA,NA,CASSPPSSLEGEQYF,TGTGCCAGCTCACCACCGAGTTCATTAGAGGGCGAGCAGTACTTC
TRBJ1-1,TRBV5-1,TRBD1,NA,CASRWTGSNTEAFF,TGCGCCAGCAGATGGACAGGGTCGAACACTGAAGCTTTCTTT
TRBJ1-1,TRBV18,NA,NA,CASSPADTEAFF,TGTGCCAGCTCACCAGCGGACACTGAAGCTTTCTTT
TRBJ1-6,TRBV7-2,TRBD1,NA,CASSGGQGGTSPLHF,TGTGCCAGCAGCGGAGGACAGGGGGGAACTTCACCCCTCCACTTT
TRBJ2-7,TRBV7-9,TRBD1,few,CASSLSGQGAIYEQYF,TGTGCCAGCAGCTTAAGTGGACAGGGGGCGATCTACGAGCAGTACTTC
TRBJ2-1,TRBV7-2,TRBD2,few,CASSPRLAGEGEQFF,TGTGCCAGCAGCCCAAGGCTAGCGGGAGAGGGGGAGCAGTTCTTC
TRBJ2-5,TRBV7-8,TRBD2,NA,CASSLALAGGQETQYF,TGTGCCAGCAGCTTAGCGCTAGCGGGGGGGCAAGAGACCCAGTACTTC
TRBJ2-2,TRBV7-9,TRBD1,many,CASGKDRDNTGELFF,TGTGCCAGCGGCAAAGACAGGGATAACACCGGGGAGCTGTTTTTT
TRBJ2-5,TRBV30,TRBD2,few,CAWRAGLAGAGTQYF,TGTGCCTGGAGGGCGGGACTAGCGGGAGCGGGGACCCAGTACTTC
TRBJ2-5,TRBV2,TRBD2,NA,CASSGAGTSSRQTQYF,TGTGCCAGCAGTGGGGCCGGGACTAGCTCGAGGCAGACCCAGTACTTC
TRBJ2-7,TRBV1,NA,NA,CTSSQDGHHEQYF,TGCACCAGCAGCCAAGATGGGCACCACGAGCAGTACTTC
TRBJ1-2,TRBV7-2,NA,NA,CASSLGADYGYTF,TGTGCCAGCAGCTTGGGGGCAGACTATGGCTACACCTTC
TRBJ2-5,TRBV13,TRBD2,few,CASSQVLAGGQETQYF,TGTGCCAGCAGCCAAGTGCTAGCGGGGGGCCAAGAGACCCAGTACTTC
TRBJ1-1,TRBV30,NA,few,CAWSASGKNTEAFF,TGTGCCTGGAGTGCCTCCGGGAAGAACACTGAAGCTTTCTTT
TRBJ2-5,TRBV7-9,NA,NA,CASSYGVDLRETQYF,TGTGCCAGCAGCTACGGGGTAGACCTAAGAGAGACCCAGTACTTC
TRBJ1-2,TRBV18,NA,NA,CASSGDQGGYGYTF,TGTGCCAGCTCCGGGGACCAGGGAGGCTATGGCTACACCTTC
TRBJ2-3,TRBV11-1,TRBD2,many,CASSLALAGADTQYF,TGTGCCAGCAGCTTAGCACTAGCGGGAGCAGATACGCAGTATTTT
TRBJ2-7,TRBV5-1,NA,NA,CASRSGSGRTYEQYF,TGCGCCTCTAGGTCGGGAAGTGGACGGACCTACGAGCAGTACTTC
TRBJ1-2,TRBV20-1,NA,NA,CSVGLVGAYTF,TGCAGTGTTGGCCTGGTTGGAGCCTACACCTTC
TRBJ2-1,TRBV27,TRBD1,few,CASTKQGARKEFF,TGTGCCAGCACCAAACAGGGGGCCCGGAAGGAGTTCTTC
TRBJ2-1,TRBV18,TRBD2,few,CASSPPLTSGGGNEQFF,TGTGCCAGCTCACCACCCCTGACTAGCGGGGGGGGGAATGAGCAGTTCTTC
TRBJ2-5,TRBV11-2,NA,NA,CASSSPITPRQTQYF,TGTGCCAGCAGCTCCCCCATTACCCCTAGACAGACCCAGTACTTC
TRBJ1-5,TRBV7-6,TRBD1,few,CASSLTGHQPQHF,TGTGCCAGCAGCTTGACAGGGCATCAGCCCCAGCATTTT
TRBJ1-1,TRBV7-2,TRBD1,NA,CASSPTGGGNTEAFF,TGTGCCAGCAGTCCGACAGGGGGCGGGAACACTGAAGCTTTCTTT
TRBJ2-1,TRBV9,TRBD2,NA,CASSVAPSGYNEQFF,TGTGCCAGCAGCGTAGCTCCTAGCGGGTACAATGAGCAGTTCTTC
TRBJ2-7,TRBV2,TRBD1,NA,CASSEGQVAYYEQYF,TGTGCCAGCAGTGAGGGACAGGTTGCTTACTACGAGCAGTACTTC
TRBJ1-1,TRBV29-1,TRBD1,few,CSVDRDRGYTEAFF,TGCAGCGTTGACCGGGACAGGGGGTACACTGAAGCTTTCTTT
TRBJ2-7,TRBV5-1,NA,NA,CASSLQEGVAYEQYF,TGCGCCAGCAGCTTGCAAGAGGGGGTGGCCTACGAGCAGTACTTC
TRBJ1-1,TRBV16,NA,many,CASSPSGGTEAFF,TGTGCCAGCAGCCCCAGCGGGGGGACTGAAGCTTTCTTT
TRBJ2-5,TRBV6-5,NA,NA,CASSPSTETQYF,TGTGCCAGCAGTCCCAGTACGGAGACCCAGTACTTC
TRBJ1-4,TRBV9,NA,NA,CASSVVDSPNEKLFF,TGTGCCAGCAGCGTTGTGGACAGCCCTAATGAAAAACTGTTTTTT
TRBJ2-5,TRBV14,TRBD2,NA,CASSRETSGGAWETQYF,TGTGCCAGCAGCCGAGAGACGAGCGGGGGGGCCTGGGAGACCCAGTACTTC
TRBJ1-4,TRBV14,NA,NA,CASSPVDHEKLFF,TGTGCCAGCAGCCCGGTCGATCATGAAAAACTGTTTTTT
TRBJ2-1,TRBV9,TRBD2,few,CASSDRSGGSNRNEQFF,TGTGCCAGCAGCGACCGGAGCGGCGGGAGTAATCGAAATGAGCAGTTCTTC
TRBJ1-3,TRBV7-9,NA,few,CASTTPGMENSGNTIYF,TGTGCCAGCACCACCCCAGGGATGGAGAACTCTGGAAACACCATATATTTT
TRBJ2-1,TRBV30,NA,few,CAWSVTGNEQFF,TGTGCCTGGAGCGTCACAGGTAATGAGCAGTTCTTC
TRBJ2-1,TRBV7-2,TRBD2,few,CASSPMPGGRDYNEQFF,TGTGCCAGCAGCCCAATGCCTGGCGGGAGGGACTACAATGAGCAGTTCTTC
TRBJ2-5,TRBV27,TRBD2,NA,CASRPTSGGETQYF,TGTGCCAGCAGACCTACTAGCGGGGGTGAGACCCAGTACTTC
TRBJ2-3,TRBV19,TRBD2,few,CASSDSGKDTDTQYF,TGTGCCAGTAGTGATAGCGGGAAAGACACAGATACGCAGTATTTT
TRBJ1-3,TRBV29-1,NA,few,CSVAEGNTIYF,TGCAGCGTGGCCGAAGGAAACACCATATATTTT
TRBJ2-1,TRBV5-6,NA,few,CASSGGPIREVSYNEQFF,TGTGCCAGCAGCGGCGGCCCAATCAGGGAAGTCTCCTACAATGAGCAGTTCTTC
TRBJ2-7,TRBV7-3,TRBD1,NA,CASSKGGGEQYF,TGTGCCAGCAGTAAAGGGGGCGGCGAGCAGTACTTC
TRBJ2-7,TRBV5-1,TRBD2,few,CASSPKAGGFYEQYF,TGCGCCAGCAGCCCAAAAGCGGGGGGGTTTTACGAGCAGTACTTC
TRBJ2-7,TRBV27,NA,NA,CASSIRTGYEQYF,TGTGCCAGCAGTATCCGGACTGGCTACGAGCAGTACTTC
TRBJ1-1,TRBV30,TRBD1,few,CAWVAGGLGEAFF,TGTGCCTGGGTGGCAGGGGGATTAGGTGAAGCTTTCTTT
TRBJ1-2,TRBV25-1,NA,NA,CASSDWGQTYGYTF,TGTGCCAGCAGTGACTGGGGACAAACCTATGGCTACACCTTC
TRBJ1-4,TRBV5-1,TRBD1,NA,CASSSGTGREKLFF,TGCGCCAGCAGCTCTGGGACAGGGAGAGAAAAACTGTTTTTT
TRBJ2-2,TRBV2,NA,few,CASSVERGTGELFF,TGTGCCAGCAGTGTGGAACGCGGCACCGGGGAGCTGTTTTTT
TRBJ2-7,TRBV4-3,TRBD1,NA,CASSQDPRGDRSLGEQYF,TGCGCCAGCAGCCAAGATCCGAGGGGGGACAGGTCCCTCGGCGAGCAGTACTTC
TRBJ1-6,TRBV7-2,TRBD1,NA,CASSLDPTGRNSPLHF,TGTGCCAGCAGCTTAGACCCGACAGGGAGAAATTCACCCCTCCACTTT
TRBJ1-5,TRBV7-6,NA,few,CASSLPGQPQHF,TGTGCCAGCAGCTTACCGGGGCAGCCCCAGCATTTT
TRBJ2-1,TRBV5-1,NA,few,CASSLFEGSGEQFF,TGCGCCAGCAGCTTGTTCGAGGGTAGTGGAGAGCAGTTCTTC
TRBJ2-3,TRBV10-3,NA,NA,CAITPSGTSTDTQYF,TGTGCCATCACCCCGAGCGGAACTAGCACAGATACGCAGTATTTT
TRBJ1-1,TRBV18,NA,NA,CASSIGGLTEAFF,TGTGCCAGCTCAATCGGGGGACTCACTGAAGCTTTCTTT
TRBJ2-1,TRBV6-1,NA,NA,CASSQQGGEQFF,TGTGCCAGCAGTCAACAGGGCGGAGAGCAGTTCTTC
TRBJ1-5,TRBV5-1,NA,few,CASSLSGGNQPQHF,TGCGCCAGCAGCTTGTCCGGAGGCAATCAGCCCCAGCATTTT